The table lists the clone carrying this T cell receptor beta chain with many counts. What it binds is not known. This record belongs to a study of spatial heterogeneity in lung cancer. CDR1 is DFQATT, CDR2 SNEGSKA, per germline (reference sequence). Trimming took off 0 bases at V and 2 bases at J, with 17 bases between the two ends. The CDR3 consists of 17 residues. Study-level findings and limits: One measure, the expanded intratumoral alpha and beta TCR count, tracked tumor mutation counts.

Time point meaning: sample taken at primary tumor resection. Approximately 70 TRACERx patients with early, untreated non-small cell lung cancer donated samples. Unique molecular identifiers tagged every individual TCR cDNA molecule. TCRdb re-called the 5' RACE reads with MiXCR, one entry per CDR3 protein. Of over 10,000 distinct CDR3 sequences listed, over 3% are singletons. The sample in question was lung tumor tissue, obtained at surgery. The rearrangement uses TRBV20-1 and TRBJ2-1; possible D gene TRBD2, 5 bases. The sequence was collected from a male donor with early-stage non-small cell lung cancer. The CDR3 bases are TGCAGTGCTAGAGATCTCCTTGCCGGGGTTACCTACAATGAGCAGTTCTTC. Translated: CSARDLLAGVTYNEQFF.